These 17 T cell receptor beta chains came from one sample sequenced in a study of blood T cells in healthy people across ages. Primers used in a second PCR of about 7 to 12 cycles were a sample-barcoded 5' primer and a J-beta primer mix. Each CDR3 protein is one row after TCRdb ran MiXCR on the 5' RACE reads. The table shows about 630,000 distinct CDR3 sequences, with approximately 21% occurring only once. Input material: blood. The source is a man between 65 and 85 years old in good health.

This clonotype was recorded a few times. CDR3 bases: TGTGCCAGCAGCCTCCCCCAGGGGGGTAATGAAAAACTGTTTTTT. Residues: CASSLPQGGNEKLFF. The chain uses TRBV9 and TRBJ1-4; 7 bases fit TRBD1. The CDR3 sequence is 15 residues long. V gave up 4 bases and J gave up 4 bases; unmatched junction bases: 7. Looked up from germline, CDR1 is SGDLS and CDR2 is YYNGEE.

This chain joins TRBV5-4 and TRBJ2-3; D may be TRBD1 or TRBD2 (5 bases each). Trimming shortened V by 2 bases and J by 5 bases, and 12 bases separated the two germline ends. Germline assignment: CDR1 SGHNT and CDR2 YYREEE (reference sequence). This CDR3 region has 14 residues. The CDR3 nucleotides read TGTGCCAGCAGCTTAGGGGACCCGCGAGATACGCAGTATTTT. Its protein is CASSLGDPRDTQYF. Full variable domain (remainder filled in from reference TRBV5-4 and TRBJ2-3): ETGVTQSPTHLIKTRGQQVTLRCSSQSGHNTVSWYQQALGQGPQFIFQYYREEENGRGNFPPRFSGLQFPNYSSELNVNALELDDSALYLCASSLGDPRDTQYFGPGTRLTVL.

The chain carries TRBV6-1 and TRBJ2-5, with D uncertain. From germline, CDR1 is MNHNS and CDR2 SASEGT. Trimming removed 0 bases from V and 1 base from J, with 6 bases in between. CDR3 length equals 14 residues. DNA for the CDR3: TGTGCCAGCAGTGAAGCGGGCCCCCAAGAGACCCAGTACTTC. Its translation: CASSEAGPQETQYF.

The chain links TRBV7-9 to TRBJ2-5, with 7 bases identical to TRBD1. The closer fit of TRBJ2-7 to the DNA end suggests the J call may be wrong. This CDR3 is 13 amino acids long. Germline loops: CDR1 SEHNR, CDR2 FQNEAQ (reference sequence). As DNA, the CDR3 is TGTGCCAGCAGCCCGACAGGGCAGTACGAGCAGTACTTC. Protein sequence: CASSPTGQYEQYF.

V and J are TRBV7-8 and TRBJ2-3, with D perhaps matching TRBD1 (5 bases). The germline CDR1 and CDR2 sequences are SGHVS and FQNEAQ. This CDR3 contains 16 residues. V was shortened by 5 bases and J by 0 bases, with 15 bases between the two germline ends. CDR3 sequence reads: CASSQGHPASTDTQYF. As DNA, the CDR3 is TGTGCCAGCAGCCAAGGACACCCCGCTAGCACAGATACGCAGTATTTT.

This clonotype has only a few counts. Likely a read error: the CDR3 ends without its conserved phenylalanine or tryptophan. CDR3 sequence: CASSATSGIFEQYL. CDR3 in DNA: TGTGCCAGCAGCGCAACTAGCGGGATCTTTGAGCAGTACCTC. This chain uses TRBV9 with TRBJ2-7, with 10 bases identical to TRBD2. The CDR3 is 14 residues long. CDR1 SGDLS and CDR2 YYNGEE come from the germline V gene. Trimming removed 3 bases from V and 7 bases from J; junction bases left unmatched: 7.

This chain connects TRBV5-1 to TRBJ2-5; D gene uncertain. The CDR3 has 15 residues. Trimming shortened V by 0 bases and J by 0 bases, and 9 bases separated the two germline ends. CDR1 is SGHRS and CDR2 is YFSETQ in the germline V gene. CDR3 residues: CASSLEALYQETQYF. The CDR3 DNA reads TGCGCCAGCAGCTTGGAAGCGCTGTACCAAGAGACCCAGTACTTC. Drawing the rest from reference TRBV5-1 and TRBJ2-5, the complete variable domain is KAGVTQTPRYLIKTRGQQVTLSCSPISGHRSVSWYQQTPGQGLQFLFEYFSETQRNKGNFPGRFSGRQFSNSRSEMNVSTLELGDSALYLCASSLEALYQETQYFGPGTRLLVL.

The chain has TRBV20-1 and TRBJ2-5; 7 bases fit TRBD2. The J call could be wrong; TRBJ2-1 is a better fit for the DNA end. Germline V lookup: CDR1 DFQATT, CDR2 SNEGSKA (reference sequence). CDR3 length equals 14 residues. CDR3 in amino acids: CSAPGTGGYNEQFF. The DNA for the CDR3 is TGCAGTGCTCCCGGGACGGGGGGCTACAATGAGCAGTTCTTC.

In this sample, this clonotype turned up a few times. V gene TRBV5-1 combines with J gene TRBJ2-3; D is possibly TRBD2 (5 bases). There are 13 residues in the CDR3. Germline V gives CDR1 SGHRS, CDR2 YFSETQ. V gave up 5 bases and J gave up 5 bases, with 12 bases separating them. As DNA, the CDR3 is TGCGCCAGCAGGCGACTCCGGGGAGATACGCAGTATTTT. As protein: CASRRLRGDTQYF.

V is TRBV28 and J is TRBJ2-5, with TRBD2 identical over 9 bases. The J call may be faulty, since TRBJ2-7 better matches the DNA end. Germline V gene sequence: CDR1 MDHEN, CDR2 SYDVKM. CDR3 length: 15 amino acids. The CDR3 is CASSSRLAVPYEQYF. In DNA, the CDR3 is TGTGCCAGCAGTTCTCGACTAGCGGTCCCCTACGAGCAGTACTTC.

This rearrangement joins TRBV9 to TRBJ2-5; no reliable D call. V gave up 0 bases and J gave up 4 bases, with 10 bases separating them. The CDR3 covers 14 residues. Germline CDR1 and CDR2: SGDLS and YYNGEE. The CDR3 spells CASSVDRLPETQYF. For the CDR3, the DNA is TGTGCCAGCAGCGTAGATCGCCTCCCAGAGACCCAGTACTTC.

This clonotype was seen many times. The chain combines TRBV6-6 with TRBJ1-4, with 7 positions matching TRBD1. Germline CDR1 is MNHNY and CDR2 is SVGAGI (reference sequence). This CDR3 is 14 amino acids long. V lost 6 bases, J lost 2 bases, and 3 bases stayed unmatched. The CDR3: CASRPGQTNEKLFF. The CDR3 DNA is TGTGCCAGCAGACCGGGACAGACTAATGAAAAACTGTTTTTT.

This clonotype appeared a few times. The rearrangement links TRBV6-2 or TRBV6-3 to TRBJ2-5; no clear D gene. Trimming cost V 5 bases and J 3 bases, with 16 bases left between them. The germline V gene has CDR1 MNHEY and CDR2 SVGEGT. The CDR3 length is 15 residues. CDR3 nucleotides: TGTGCCAGCAGTCCCACCCTTTGGCGCGAAGAGACCCAGTACTTC. Its protein product is CASSPTLWREETQYF.

V gene TRBV21-1 combines with J gene TRBJ2-1; the D call in the table, TRBD2, was not verified against the DNA. TRBV21-1 is labeled a pseudogene. This CDR3 is built from 18 residues. In DNA, the CDR3 is TGTGCCAGCAGCAAGGGACTAGCGGGAGGGAGCTCCTACAATGAGCAGTTCTTC. As protein: CASSKGLAGGSSYNEQFF.

CDR3 coding DNA: TGTGCCAGCAGTTTGAGGGAGACTGAAGCTTTCTTT. Residues: CASSLRETEAFF. The genes are TRBV28 and TRBJ1-1; D gene uncertain. The CDR3 covers 12 residues. CDR1 MDHEN and CDR2 SYDVKM come from the germline V gene. Trimming stripped 3 bases from V and 5 bases from J, with 7 bases between.

V and J are TRBV5-1 and TRBJ2-2, with 8 bases identical to TRBD1. This CDR3 is 16 amino acids long. The V segment lost 1 base and the J segment 3 bases; nucleotides outside the gene matches: 5. Germline loops: CDR1 SGHRS, CDR2 YFSETQ. The CDR3: CASSLMPGQDTGELFF. The DNA for the CDR3 is TGCGCCAGCAGCTTGATGCCGGGACAGGACACCGGGGAGCTGTTTTTT.

The rearrangement uses TRBV10-3 and TRBJ2-1; 8 bases map to TRBD1. The CDR3 sequence is 12 residues long. Trimming at V came to 10 bases and at J to 7 bases, leaving 6 bases not matched to a gene. CDR1 ENHRY and CDR2 SYGVKD come from the germline V gene. CDR3 amino acids: CATEQGANEQFF. The CDR3 bases are TGTGCCACCGAGCAGGGGGCGAATGAGCAGTTCTTC.